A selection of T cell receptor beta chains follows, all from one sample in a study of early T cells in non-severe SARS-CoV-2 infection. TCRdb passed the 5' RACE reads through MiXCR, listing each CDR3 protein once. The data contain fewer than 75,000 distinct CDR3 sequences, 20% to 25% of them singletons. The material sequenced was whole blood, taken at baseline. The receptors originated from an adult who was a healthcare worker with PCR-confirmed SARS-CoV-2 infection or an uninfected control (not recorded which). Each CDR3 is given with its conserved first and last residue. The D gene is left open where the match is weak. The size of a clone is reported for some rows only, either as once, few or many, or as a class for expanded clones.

CDR3nt: TGCGCCAGCAGCTTGGTCGCAGACACAGATACGCAGTATTTT; CDR3aa: CASSLVADTDTQYF; d_gene: NA; j_gene: TRBJ2-3; v_gene: TRBV5-1; abundance: few
CDR3nt: TGCGCCAGCAGCCAAGTGGCGTTGGGTTCCTACGAGCAGTACTTC; CDR3aa: CASSQVALGSYEQYF; d_gene: NA; j_gene: TRBJ2-7; v_gene: TRBV4-1; abundance: few
CDR3nt: TGTGCCAGCAGCTTTGGGAGCGGGGGTATCAGTGATACGCAGTATTTT; CDR3aa: CASSFGSGGISDTQYF; d_gene: TRBD2; j_gene: TRBJ2-3; v_gene: TRBV6-5; abundance: NA
CDR3nt: TGTGCCAGCAGTCTCGGACGGGCAACTAACTATGGCTACACCTTC; CDR3aa: CASSLGRATNYGYTF; d_gene: NA; j_gene: TRBJ1-2; v_gene: TRBV12-3/TRBV12-4; abundance: few
CDR3nt: TGTGCCAGCAGTATCCCAGACAGGGGGGCCTCCTACAATGAGCAGTTCTTC; CDR3aa: CASSIPDRGASYNEQFF; d_gene: TRBD1; j_gene: TRBJ2-1; v_gene: TRBV25-1; abundance: many
CDR3nt: TGTGCCAGCAGTATGACAGACAATCAGCCCCAGCATTTT; CDR3aa: CASSMTDNQPQHF; d_gene: NA; j_gene: TRBJ1-5; v_gene: TRBV6-5; abundance: few
CDR3nt: TGTGCCAGCAGCCAAACAGGGGCGCGGTATGGCTACACCTTC; CDR3aa: CASSQTGARYGYTF; d_gene: TRBD1; j_gene: TRBJ1-2; v_gene: TRBV7-9; abundance: NA
CDR3nt: TGTGCCAGCAGTCCCCGGGGAGAAGTAGGGACTGAAGCTTTCTTT; CDR3aa: CASSPRGEVGTEAFF; d_gene: NA; j_gene: TRBJ1-1; v_gene: TRBV6-6; abundance: few
CDR3nt: TGTGCCAGCAGTGATCCTAGCGGGGCCATCCCCCCCGAGACCCAGTACTTC; CDR3aa: CASSDPSGAIPPETQYF; d_gene: TRBD2; j_gene: TRBJ2-5; v_gene: TRBV2; abundance: many
CDR3nt: TGTGCCAGCAGTGTCAGGGAGCAAGAGACCCAGTACTTC; CDR3aa: CASSVREQETQYF; d_gene: NA; j_gene: TRBJ2-5; v_gene: TRBV25-1; abundance: few
CDR3nt: TGCGCCAGCAGCTTTGCAGGGGGCAATGAGCAGTTCTTC; CDR3aa: CASSFAGGNEQFF; d_gene: TRBD1; j_gene: TRBJ2-1; v_gene: TRBV5-1; abundance: few
CDR3nt: TGTGCCACCAGTGATAGGAGCACAGATACGCAGTATTTT; CDR3aa: CATSDRSTDTQYF; d_gene: NA; j_gene: TRBJ2-3; v_gene: TRBV24-1; abundance: many
CDR3nt: TGCGCCAGCAGCCCACTAGCGGGGACCTCCTACAATGAGCAGTTCTTC; CDR3aa: CASSPLAGTSYNEQFF; d_gene: TRBD2; j_gene: TRBJ2-1; v_gene: TRBV5-1; abundance: few
CDR3nt: TGCAGTGCTAGAGACACGGGGACAGGGAACACCGGGGAGCTGTTTTTT; CDR3aa: CSARDTGTGNTGELFF; d_gene: TRBD1; j_gene: TRBJ2-2; v_gene: TRBV20-1; abundance: NA
CDR3nt: TGCAGTGCCCCACCACCGGCTCGACAGGGGTACAATGAGCAGTTCTTC; CDR3aa: CSAPPPARQGYNEQFF; d_gene: TRBD1; j_gene: TRBJ2-1; v_gene: TRBV20-1; abundance: NA
CDR3nt: TGTGCCAGCTCGCAGAGCCGGGGAAGCTACGAGCAGTACTTC; CDR3aa: CASSQSRGSYEQYF; d_gene: NA; j_gene: TRBJ2-7; v_gene: TRBV18; abundance: few